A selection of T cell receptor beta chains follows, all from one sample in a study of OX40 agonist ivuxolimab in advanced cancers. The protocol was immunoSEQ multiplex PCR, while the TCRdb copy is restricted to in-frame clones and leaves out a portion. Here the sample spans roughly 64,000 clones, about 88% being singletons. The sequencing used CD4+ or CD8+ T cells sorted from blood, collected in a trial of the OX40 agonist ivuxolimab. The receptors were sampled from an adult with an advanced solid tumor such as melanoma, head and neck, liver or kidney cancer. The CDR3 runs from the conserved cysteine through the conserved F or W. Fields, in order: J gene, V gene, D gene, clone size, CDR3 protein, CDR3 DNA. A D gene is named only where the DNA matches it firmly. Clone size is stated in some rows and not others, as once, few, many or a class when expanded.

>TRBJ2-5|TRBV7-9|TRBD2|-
CASSLGGLVLTRETQYF
TGTGCCAGCAGCTTAGGTGGACTAGTCTTGACGCGGGAGACCCAGTACTTC
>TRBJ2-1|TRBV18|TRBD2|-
CASSERLAGGSSYNEQFF
TGTGCCAGCTCCGAAAGGCTAGCGGGGGGAAGCTCCTACAATGAGCAGTTCTTC
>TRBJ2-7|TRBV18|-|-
CASCMGGGAYEQYF
TGTGCCAGCTGCATGGGAGGGGGCGCGTACGAGCAGTACTTC
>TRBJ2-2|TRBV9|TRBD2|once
CASSVLDSGRVAGELFF
TGTGCCAGCAGCGTATTGGATAGCGGGAGGGTAGCCGGGGAGCTGTTTTTT
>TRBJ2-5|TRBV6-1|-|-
CASRIWQNQETQYF
TGTGCCAGCAGGATATGGCAGAACCAAGAGACCCAGTACTTC
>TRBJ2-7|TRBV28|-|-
CASTNPGRGDDEQYF
TGTGCCAGCACGAACCCAGGCAGGGGGGATGACGAGCAGTACTTC
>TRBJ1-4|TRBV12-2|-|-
CASRLGRAGEKLFF
TGTGCAAGTCGCTTAGGCCGGGCCGGCGAAAAACTGTTTTTT
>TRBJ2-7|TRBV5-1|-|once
CASSRNRDFYEQYF
TGCGCCAGCAGCCGAAACCGGGACTTCTACGAGCAGTACTTC
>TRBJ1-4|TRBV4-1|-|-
CASSPLRGVDEKLFF
TGCGCCAGCAGCCCACTCCGAGGGGTTGATGAAAAACTGTTTTTT
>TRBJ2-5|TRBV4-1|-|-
CASSQKSDQETQYF
TGCGCCAGCAGCCAAAAATCAGACCAAGAGACCCAGTACTTC
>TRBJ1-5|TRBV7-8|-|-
CASSLGSPPGALTQPQHF
TGTGCCAGCAGCTTAGGATCCCCTCCGGGGGCGTTGACTCAGCCCCAGCATTTT
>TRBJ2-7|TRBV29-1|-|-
CSVEDPGQAYEQYF
TGCAGCGTTGAAGATCCTGGCCAAGCCTACGAGCAGTACTTC
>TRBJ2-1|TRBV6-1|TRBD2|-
CASSQAGGPPYNEQFF
TGTGCCAGCAGTCAAGCGGGAGGGCCGCCCTACAATGAGCAGTTCTTC
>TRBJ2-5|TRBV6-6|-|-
CASSHSETQYF
TGTGCCAGCAGTCACAGCGAGACCCAGTACTTC
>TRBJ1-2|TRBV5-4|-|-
CASSLVGMDYGYTF
TGTGCCAGCAGCTTGGTGGGGATGGACTATGGCTACACCTTC
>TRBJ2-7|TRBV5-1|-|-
CASSPTPHPGSYEQYF
TGCGCCAGCAGCCCGACACCACACCCCGGGTCCTACGAGCAGTACTTC
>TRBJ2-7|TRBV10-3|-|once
CAISSTGSSSYEQYF
TGTGCCATCAGCTCAACAGGGTCAAGCTCCTACGAGCAGTACTTC
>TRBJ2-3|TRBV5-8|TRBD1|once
CASSLSPGGAQYF
TGTGCCAGCAGCTTGTCCCCAGGGGGCGCGCAGTATTTT
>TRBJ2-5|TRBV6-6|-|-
CASSYSGPETQYF
TGTGCCAGCAGTTACTCGGGACCAGAGACCCAGTACTTC
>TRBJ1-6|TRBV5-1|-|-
CASRWNYNSPLHF
TGCGCCAGCAGGTGGAACTATAATTCACCCCTCCACTTT
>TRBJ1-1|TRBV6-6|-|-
CASSYSGGKAEAFF
TGTGCCAGCAGTTACTCGGGGGGGAAGGCTGAAGCTTTCTTT
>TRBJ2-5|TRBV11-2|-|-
CASGNFQETQYF
TGTGCCAGCGGAAACTTCCAAGAGACCCAGTACTTC
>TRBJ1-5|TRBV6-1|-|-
CASSLTLDGNQPQHF
TGTGCCAGCAGCCTAACGTTGGATGGCAATCAGCCCCAGCATTTT
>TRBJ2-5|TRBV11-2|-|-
CASSRGLGGGPGTQYF
TGTGCCAGCAGTCGCGGCCTGGGGGGCGGCCCGGGGACCCAGTACTTC
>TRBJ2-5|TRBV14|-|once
CASSQGLPQGQTQYF
TGTGCCAGCAGCCAAGGCCTCCCTCAGGGCCAGACCCAGTACTTC
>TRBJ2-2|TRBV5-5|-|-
CASSFRGGPVNTGELFF
TGTGCCAGCAGCTTCCGCGGGGGCCCGGTGAACACCGGGGAGCTGTTTTTT
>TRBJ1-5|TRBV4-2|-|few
CASSQTGTGLDQPQHF
TGTGCCAGCAGCCAAACTGGGACGGGCCTTGATCAGCCCCAGCATTTT
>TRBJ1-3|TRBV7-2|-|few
CASSRYTSFSGNTIYF
TGTGCCAGCAGCCGGTATACCAGTTTTTCTGGAAACACCATATATTTT
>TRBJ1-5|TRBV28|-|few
CASGGLNQPQHF
TGTGCCAGTGGGGGACTAAATCAGCCCCAGCATTTT
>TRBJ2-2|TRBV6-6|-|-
CASSFIGTGELFF
TGTGCCAGCAGTTTTATCGGCACCGGGGAGCTGTTTTTT
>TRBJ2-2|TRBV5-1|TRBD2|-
CASTRTSGSPGELFF
TGCGCCAGCACACGGACTAGCGGGAGTCCCGGGGAGCTGTTTTTT
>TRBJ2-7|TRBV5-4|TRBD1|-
CASSKGQGSYEQYF
TGTGCCAGCAGCAAAGGACAGGGCTCCTACGAGCAGTACTTC
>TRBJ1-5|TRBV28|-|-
CASSFGVTGQPQHF
TGTGCCAGCAGTTTTGGGGTAACGGGGCAGCCCCAGCATTTT
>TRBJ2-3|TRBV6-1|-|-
CASSEVGRTDTQYF
TGTGCCAGCAGTGAAGTGGGCAGGACAGATACGCAGTATTTT
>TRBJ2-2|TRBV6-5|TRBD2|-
CASSSRPSGTAGELFF
TGTGCCAGCAGTTCTCGGCCTAGCGGGACGGCCGGGGAGCTGTTTTTT
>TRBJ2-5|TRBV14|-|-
CASSLPGAGGTQYF
TGTGCCAGCAGCCTTCCAGGGGCCGGTGGGACCCAGTACTTC
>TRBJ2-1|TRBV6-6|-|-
CASIRDSLSGEQFF
TGTGCCAGCATCCGGGACTCACTAAGCGGTGAGCAGTTCTTC
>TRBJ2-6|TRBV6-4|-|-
CASSDAGSGANVLTF
TGTGCCAGCAGTGACGCGGGCTCTGGGGCCAACGTCCTGACTTTC
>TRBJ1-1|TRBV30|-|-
CAWSVNGYTEAFF
TGTGCCTGGAGTGTAAACGGATACACTGAAGCTTTCTTT
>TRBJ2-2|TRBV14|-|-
CASSQVVTGELFF
TGTGCCAGCAGCCAAGTGGTCACCGGGGAGCTGTTTTTT
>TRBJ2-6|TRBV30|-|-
CAWKGGYGANVLTF
TGTGCCTGGAAGGGGGGATACGGGGCCAACGTCCTGACTTTC
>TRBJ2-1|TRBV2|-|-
CASSEAQLGYNEQFF
TGTGCCAGCAGTGAAGCGCAATTAGGATACAATGAGCAGTTCTTC
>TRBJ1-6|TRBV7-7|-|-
CASSVTTKPGLCGDNSPLHF
TGTGCCAGCAGCGTCACGACTAAGCCGGGTTTATGTGGTGATAATTCACCCCTCCACTTT
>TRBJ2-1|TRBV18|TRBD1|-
CASSPQGAAYNEQFF
TGTGCCAGCTCTCCACAGGGGGCCGCCTACAATGAGCAGTTCTTC
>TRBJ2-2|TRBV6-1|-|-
CASSDRDGITGELFF
TGTGCCAGCAGTGACCGCGACGGGATCACCGGGGAGCTGTTTTTT
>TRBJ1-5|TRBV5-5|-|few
CASSLTSASNQPQHF
TGTGCCAGCAGCTTAACCAGTGCTAGCAATCAGCCCCAGCATTTT
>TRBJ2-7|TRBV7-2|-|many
CASSLVTGEQYF
TGTGCCAGCAGCTTAGTTACGGGGGAGCAGTACTTC
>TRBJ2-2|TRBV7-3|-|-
CASSSYTGELFF
TGTGCCAGCAGCTCTTACACCGGGGAGCTGTTTTTT
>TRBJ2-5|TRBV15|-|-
CATSRDITEETQYF
TGTGCCACCAGCAGAGATATAACGGAAGAGACCCAGTACTTC
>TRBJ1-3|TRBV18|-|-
CASSPRRDRGGNTIYF
TGTGCCAGCTCACCACGACGGGACCGGGGTGGAAACACCATATATTTT
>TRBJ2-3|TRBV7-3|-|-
CASSLGSRITSTDTQYF
TGTGCCAGCAGCTTAGGTTCCCGGATCACTAGCACAGATACGCAGTATTTT
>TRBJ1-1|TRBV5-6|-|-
CASSLGGRRAFF
TGTGCCAGCAGCTTGGGGGGGCGACGGGCTTTCTTT
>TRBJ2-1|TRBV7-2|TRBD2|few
CASSLVERGGKEFF
TGTGCCAGCAGCTTAGTCGAGCGGGGGGGCAAGGAGTTCTTC
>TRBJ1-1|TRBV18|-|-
CASSPPSRRGNTEAFF
TGTGCCAGCTCACCACCGTCCAGGCGGGGGAACACTGAAGCTTTCTTT
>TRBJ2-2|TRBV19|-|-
CASSPRGRNTGELFF
TGTGCCAGTAGCCCGAGGGGGAGGAACACCGGGGAGCTGTTTTTT
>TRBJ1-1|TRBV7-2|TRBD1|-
CASSRDRGYMNTEAFF
TGTGCCAGCAGCCGGGACAGGGGGTACATGAACACTGAAGCTTTCTTT
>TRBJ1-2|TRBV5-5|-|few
CASSLPGKDGYTF
TGTGCCAGCAGCTTGCCAGGGAAGGATGGCTACACCTTC